The entry below gives a single TCR beta chain sequence along with its context. The sample comes from a study of blood T cell repertoires in COVID-19. Study context: Collection of acute and convalescent COVID-19 samples took place in the United States, Italy and Spain.

V gave up 6 bases and J gave up 5 bases, with 19 bases separating them. Per germline, CDR1 MDHEN and CDR2 SYDVKM. The CDR3 is 16 residues long. Original handling: Reference gene primer amplification in the assay estimated nucleated cell counts. Clones were sequenced by immunoSEQ multiplex PCR, and TCRdb holds only the in-frame ones, with some missing. V and J calls and clone size are copied from that table; D and trimming were computed from the DNA. The sample includes about 98,000 clones, nearly 90% of them seen just once. This sequence originates from a man aged 65 to 85 with acute or convalescent COVID-19. The sequenced material came from peripheral blood. The chain links TRBV28 to TRBJ1-4, with D perhaps TRBD1 (6 bases). The CDR3 DNA is TGTGCCAGCAGCCCCGTAGGGGGGGAACCCAATGAAAAACTGTTTTTT. This gives the protein CASSPVGGEPNEKLFF.